The present TCR beta chain was sequenced within a study of shared clonotypes between healthy human individuals. As for the study in general: Per donor, three plates held CD4 naive cells, three held CD4 memory, two held CD8 naive and one held CD8 memory.

With regard to this clone: Its antigen is currently unknown.

V lost 0 bases to trimming and J lost 9 bases; unmatched junction nucleotides: 6. CDR3 length: 15 residues. Germline values: CDR1 LGHNA, CDR2 YNFKEQ. Naive CD8 isolation took CD45RO-negative cells positively selected for CCR7 and excluded terminally differentiated effector memory CD45RA+ cells. Nashville, Tennessee was home to all donors, each a Caucasian adult. The assay was immunoSEQ multiplex PCR, and TCRdb's table has in-frame clones only and misses some. The repertoire has around 650,000 clones, 90% to 97% of them found once; the top ten carry roughly 0.12%. Study outcomes and limitations: Shared clonotypes across all four donors exceeded non-shared ones in generation probability. Naive CD4 clonotype sharing across four donors was about 5%.

The sequenced sample was naive CD8+ T cells sorted from blood. The chain employs TRBV4-2 and TRBJ2-1; TRBD2 aligns across 9 bases. The TCR originated in a woman between 25 and 40 years old in good health. The CDR3 DNA reads TGTGCCAGCAGCCAAGAGCGAGCGGGAGGAGGTGAGCAGTTCTTC. Protein product: CASSQERAGGGEQFF.